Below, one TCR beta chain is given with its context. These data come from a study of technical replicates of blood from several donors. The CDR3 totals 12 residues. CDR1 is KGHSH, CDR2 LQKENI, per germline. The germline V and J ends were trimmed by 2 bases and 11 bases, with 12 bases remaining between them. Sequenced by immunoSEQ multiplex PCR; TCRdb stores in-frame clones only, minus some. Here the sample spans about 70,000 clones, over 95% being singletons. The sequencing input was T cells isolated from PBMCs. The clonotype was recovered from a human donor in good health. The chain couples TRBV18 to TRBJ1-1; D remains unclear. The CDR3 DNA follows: TGTGCCAGCTCACCAAGGGAGCACGGGGCTTTCTTT. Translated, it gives CASSPREHGAFF.